The clone carrying this T cell receptor beta chain came up a few times. Thyroid surgery was performed in patients who had received no treatment beforehand. This record comes from a study of metastatic and nonmetastatic thyroid tumors. TCRdb reassembled clones from the PCR reads with MiXCR. The table shows 15,000 to 18,000 clones, with over 3.5% occurring only once. In germline, CDR1 is MNHNS, CDR2 SASEGT. The CDR3 has 14 amino acids. With 7 bases clipped from V and 6 bases from J, the junction kept 7 bases outside the gene matches. Sequences were obtained from tumor tissue. The rearrangement uses TRBV6-1 and TRBJ2-1; 9 bases fit TRBD2. The TCR sequence derives from a female donor with papillary thyroid cancer or a benign thyroid nodule (not recorded which). Some clones in this sample may be carry-over from other donors' samples. This CDR3 reads CASTSSGEVNEQFF. The CDR3 DNA reads TGTGCCAGCACATCTAGCGGGGAGGTCAATGAGCAGTTCTTC.